This T cell receptor beta chain was identified during a study of T cells after yellow fever vaccination. About the study: When fractions had low cell numbers, they were prepared with SMART-Seq v4 Ultra Low Input. Findings of the study overall: Once the booster was given, most primary-vaccination clones reappeared, at around 96% for CD4 and more than 85% for CD8. Researchers cautioned that FACS-sorted repertoires could harbor abundant clonotypes contaminating from the bulk population.

This clonotype was found many times. The antigen remains unidentified. The V and J ends lost 4 bases and 0 bases respectively, with 10 bases between them. Germline lookup yields CDR1 MNHEY and CDR2 SMNVEV (reference sequence). This CDR3 spans 14 amino acids. TCR cDNA was made by 5'RACE template switching, adding a universal primer site and UMIs. TCRdb analysed the 5' RACE reads with MiXCR anew, one entry per CDR3 protein. The sample gives 300,000 to 350,000 distinct CDR3 sequences, about 4.5% of which show up once; roughly 21% is in the top ten. This TCR was recovered from a man younger than 35 who received the YFV17D yellow fever vaccine. The genes are TRBV27 and TRBJ2-7; either TRBD1 or TRBD2 may fit D (5 bases each). Sample: PBMCs, taken 15 days after the yellow fever booster vaccination. CDR3 nucleotides: TGTGCCAGCAGTTGGGGACGGAGCTCCTACGAGCAGTACTTC. Amino acid sequence: CASSWGRSSYEQYF.